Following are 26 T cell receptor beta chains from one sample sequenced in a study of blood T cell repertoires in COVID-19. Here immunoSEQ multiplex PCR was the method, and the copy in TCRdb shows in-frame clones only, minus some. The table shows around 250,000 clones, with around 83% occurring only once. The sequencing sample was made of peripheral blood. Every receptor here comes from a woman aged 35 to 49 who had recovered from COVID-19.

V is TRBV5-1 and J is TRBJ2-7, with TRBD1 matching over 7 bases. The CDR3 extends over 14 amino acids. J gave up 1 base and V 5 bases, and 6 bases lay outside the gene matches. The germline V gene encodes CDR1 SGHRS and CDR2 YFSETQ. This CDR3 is CASSRDSDSYEQYF. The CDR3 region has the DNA TGCGCCAGCAGTCGGGACAGCGATTCCTACGAGCAGTACTTC.

The CDR3 nucleotides read TGTGCCAGCAGCTTGGACAGTCTGGTTGAAAAACTGTTTTTT. Its protein is CASSLDSLVEKLFF. This chain connects TRBV7-9 to TRBJ1-4; TRBD1 might be the D (6 bases). Germline V lookup: CDR1 SEHNR, CDR2 FQNEAQ (reference sequence). CDR3 size: 14 residues. V dropped 3 bases and J dropped 7 bases, with 12 bases sitting between them.

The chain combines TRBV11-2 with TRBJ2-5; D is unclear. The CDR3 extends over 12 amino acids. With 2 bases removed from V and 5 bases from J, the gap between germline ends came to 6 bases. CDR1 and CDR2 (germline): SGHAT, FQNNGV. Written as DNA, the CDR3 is TGTGCCAGCAGCTTATTTGAGGAGACCCAGTACTTC. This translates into CASSLFEETQYF.

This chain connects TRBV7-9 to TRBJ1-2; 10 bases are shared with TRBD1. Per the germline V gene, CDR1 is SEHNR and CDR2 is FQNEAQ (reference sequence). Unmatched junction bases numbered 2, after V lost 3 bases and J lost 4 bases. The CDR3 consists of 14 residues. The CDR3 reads CASSLGQGPYGYTF. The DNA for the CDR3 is TGTGCCAGCAGCTTGGGACAGGGGCCCTATGGCTACACCTTC.

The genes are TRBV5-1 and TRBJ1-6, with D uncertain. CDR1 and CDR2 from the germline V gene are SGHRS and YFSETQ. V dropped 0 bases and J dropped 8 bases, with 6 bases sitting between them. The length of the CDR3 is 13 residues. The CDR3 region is CASSLGGDSPLHF. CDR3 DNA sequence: TGCGCCAGCAGCTTGGGCGGGGATTCACCCCTCCACTTT.

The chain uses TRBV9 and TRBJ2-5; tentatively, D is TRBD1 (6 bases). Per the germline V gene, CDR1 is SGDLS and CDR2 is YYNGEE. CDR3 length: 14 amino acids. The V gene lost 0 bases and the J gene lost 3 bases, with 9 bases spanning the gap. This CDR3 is CASSVEGTKETQYF. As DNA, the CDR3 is TGTGCCAGCAGCGTAGAAGGGACAAAAGAGACCCAGTACTTC. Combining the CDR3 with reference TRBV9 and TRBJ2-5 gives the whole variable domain DSGVTQTPKHLITATGQRVTLRCSPRSGDLSVYWYQQSLDQGLQFLIQYYNGEERAKGNILERFSAQQFPDLHSELNLSSLELGDSALYFCASSVEGTKETQYFGPGTRLLVL.

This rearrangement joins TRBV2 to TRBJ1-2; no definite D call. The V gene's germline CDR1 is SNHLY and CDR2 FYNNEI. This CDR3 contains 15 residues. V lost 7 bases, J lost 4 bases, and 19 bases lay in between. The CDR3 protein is CASTKRTSGFYGYTF. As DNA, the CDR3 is TGTGCCAGCACCAAAAGGACTTCGGGGTTCTATGGCTACACCTTC.

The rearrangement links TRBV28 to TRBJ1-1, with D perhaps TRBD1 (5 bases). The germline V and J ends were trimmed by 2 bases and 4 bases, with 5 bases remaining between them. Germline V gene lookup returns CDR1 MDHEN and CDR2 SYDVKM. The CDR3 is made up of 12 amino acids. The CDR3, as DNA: TGTGCCAGCAGTTTAGACAGCACTGAAGCTTTCTTT. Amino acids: CASSLDSTEAFF.

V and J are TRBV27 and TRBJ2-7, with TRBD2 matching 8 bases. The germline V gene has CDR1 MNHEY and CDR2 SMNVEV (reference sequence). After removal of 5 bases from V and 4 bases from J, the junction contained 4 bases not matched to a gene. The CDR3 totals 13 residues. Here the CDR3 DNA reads TGTGCCAGCAGTCCCGGACTAGCATACGAGCAGTACTTC. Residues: CASSPGLAYEQYF.

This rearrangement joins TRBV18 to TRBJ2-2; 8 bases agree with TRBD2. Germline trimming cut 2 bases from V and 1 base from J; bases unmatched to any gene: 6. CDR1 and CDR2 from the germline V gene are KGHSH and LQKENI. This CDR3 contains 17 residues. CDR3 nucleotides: TGTGCCAGCTCACCATCCCGCGGGGGGCAGAACACCGGGGAGCTGTTTTTT. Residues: CASSPSRGGQNTGELFF.

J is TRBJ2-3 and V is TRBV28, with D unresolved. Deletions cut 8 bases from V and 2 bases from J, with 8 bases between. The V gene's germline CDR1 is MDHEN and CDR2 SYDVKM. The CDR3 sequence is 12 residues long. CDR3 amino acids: CASSSITDTQYF. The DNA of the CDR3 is TGTGCCAGCTCTAGTATCACAGATACGCAGTATTTT. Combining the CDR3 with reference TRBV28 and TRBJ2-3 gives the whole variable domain DVKVTQSSRYLVKRTGEKVFLECVQDMDHENMFWYRQDPGLGLRLIYFSYDVKMKEKGDIPEGYSVSREKKERFSLILESASTNQTSMYLCASSSITDTQYFGPGTRLTVL.

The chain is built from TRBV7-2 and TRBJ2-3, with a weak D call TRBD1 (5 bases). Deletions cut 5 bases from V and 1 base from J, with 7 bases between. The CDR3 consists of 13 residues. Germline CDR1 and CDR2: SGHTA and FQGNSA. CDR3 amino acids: CASSEQGTDTQYF. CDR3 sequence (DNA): TGTGCCAGCAGCGAACAGGGCACAGATACGCAGTATTTT.

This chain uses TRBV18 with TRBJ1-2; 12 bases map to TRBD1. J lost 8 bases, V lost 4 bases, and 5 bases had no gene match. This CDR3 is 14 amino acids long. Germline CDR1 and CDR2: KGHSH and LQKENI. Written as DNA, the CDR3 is TGTGCCAGCTCACAGGGACAGGGGGCGCGCGGCTACACCTTC. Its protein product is CASSQGQGARGYTF.

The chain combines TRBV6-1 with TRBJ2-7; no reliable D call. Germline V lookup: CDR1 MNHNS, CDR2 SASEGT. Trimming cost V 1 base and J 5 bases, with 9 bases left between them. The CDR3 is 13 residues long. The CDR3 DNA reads TGTGCCAGCAGTGAAGGGAGCTTGGACGAGCAGTACTTC. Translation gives CASSEGSLDEQYF.

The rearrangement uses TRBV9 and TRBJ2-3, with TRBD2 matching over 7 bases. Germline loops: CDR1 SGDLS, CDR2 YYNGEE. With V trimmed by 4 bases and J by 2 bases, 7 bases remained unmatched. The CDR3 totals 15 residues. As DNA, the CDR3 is TGTGCCAGCAGCCTGGAGCGGGGATCCACAGATACGCAGTATTTT. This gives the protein CASSLERGSTDTQYF.

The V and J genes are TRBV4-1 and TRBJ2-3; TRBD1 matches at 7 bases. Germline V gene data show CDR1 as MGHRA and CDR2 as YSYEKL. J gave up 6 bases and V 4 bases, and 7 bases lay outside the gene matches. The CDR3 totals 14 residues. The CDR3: CASSPGLTGDTQYF. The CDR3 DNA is TGCGCCAGCAGCCCCGGACTGACAGGGGATACGCAGTATTTT.

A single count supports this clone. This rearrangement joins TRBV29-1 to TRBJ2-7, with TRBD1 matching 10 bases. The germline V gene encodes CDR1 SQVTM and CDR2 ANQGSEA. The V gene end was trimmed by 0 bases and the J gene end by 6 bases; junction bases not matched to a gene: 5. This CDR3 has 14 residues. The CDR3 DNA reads TGCAGCGTTGAAGATTCCGGACAGGGGGGCGAGCAGTACTTC. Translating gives CSVEDSGQGGEQYF.

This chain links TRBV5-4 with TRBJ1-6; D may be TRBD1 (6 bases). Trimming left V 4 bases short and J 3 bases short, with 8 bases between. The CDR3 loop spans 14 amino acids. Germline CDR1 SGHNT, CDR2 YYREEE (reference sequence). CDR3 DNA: TGTGCCAGCAGCCCGGACAGCTATAATTCACCCCTCCACTTT. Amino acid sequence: CASSPDSYNSPLHF.

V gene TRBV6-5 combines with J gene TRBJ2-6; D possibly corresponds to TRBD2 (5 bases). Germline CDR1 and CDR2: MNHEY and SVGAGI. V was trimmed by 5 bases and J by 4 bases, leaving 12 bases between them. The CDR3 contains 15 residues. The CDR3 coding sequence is TGTGCCAGCAGTCGCGGTTCGGGAGGGGCCAACGTCCTGACTTTC. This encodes CASSRGSGGANVLTF.

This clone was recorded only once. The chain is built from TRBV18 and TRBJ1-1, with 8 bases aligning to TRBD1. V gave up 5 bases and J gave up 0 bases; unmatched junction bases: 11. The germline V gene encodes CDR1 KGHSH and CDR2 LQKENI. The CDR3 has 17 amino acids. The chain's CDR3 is CASSWDSTGGMNTEAFF. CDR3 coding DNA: TGTGCCAGCTCATGGGATTCTACAGGGGGAATGAACACTGAAGCTTTCTTT.

The CDR3 is CASSTQGGGNTDTQYF. CDR3 nucleotides: TGTGCCAGCAGCACCCAGGGCGGGGGGAACACAGATACGCAGTATTTT. The chain is built from TRBV4-2 and TRBJ2-3; 8 bases fit TRBD2. The CDR3 covers 16 residues. The germline V gene has CDR1 LGHNA and CDR2 YNFKEQ. Losses at the gene ends were 5 bases for V and 2 bases for J; bases not matched to a gene: 9.

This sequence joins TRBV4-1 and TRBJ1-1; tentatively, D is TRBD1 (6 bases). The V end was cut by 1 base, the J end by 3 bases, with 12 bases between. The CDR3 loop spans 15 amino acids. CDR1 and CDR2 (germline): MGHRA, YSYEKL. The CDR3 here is CASSQVQGPYTEAFF. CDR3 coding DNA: TGCGCCAGCAGCCAAGTACAGGGTCCGTACACTGAAGCTTTCTTT.

For the CDR3, the DNA is TGTGCCAGCAGCCGGGGCAGGGGCGGAAAACTGTTTTTT. Translating it yields CASSRGRGGKLFF. The chain couples TRBV7-2 to TRBJ1-4; maybe TRBD1 (6 bases). This CDR3 comprises 13 residues. Germline CDR1 and CDR2: SGHTA and FQGNSA. With 5 bases removed from V and 10 bases from J, the gap between germline ends came to 14 bases.

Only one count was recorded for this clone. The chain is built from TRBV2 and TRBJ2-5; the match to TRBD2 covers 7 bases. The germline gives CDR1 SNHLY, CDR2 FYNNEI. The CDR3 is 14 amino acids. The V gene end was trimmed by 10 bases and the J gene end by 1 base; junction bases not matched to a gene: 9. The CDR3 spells CATRASSGQETQYF. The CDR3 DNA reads TGTGCCACCCGAGCCTCTAGCGGCCAAGAGACCCAGTACTTC. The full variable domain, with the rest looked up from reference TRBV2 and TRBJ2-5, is EPEVTQTPSHQVTQMGQEVILRCVPISNHLYFYWYRQILGQKVEFLVSFYNNEISEKSEIFDDQFSVERPDGSNFTLKIRSTKLEDSAMYFCATRASSGQETQYFGPGTRLLVL.

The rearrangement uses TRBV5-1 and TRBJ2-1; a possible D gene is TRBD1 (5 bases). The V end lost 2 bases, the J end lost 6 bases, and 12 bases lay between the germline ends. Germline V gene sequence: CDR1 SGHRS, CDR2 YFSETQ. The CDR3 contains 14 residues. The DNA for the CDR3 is TGCGCCAGCAGCTTCAAGGGGCCGGGCAATGAGCAGTTCTTC. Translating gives CASSFKGPGNEQFF.

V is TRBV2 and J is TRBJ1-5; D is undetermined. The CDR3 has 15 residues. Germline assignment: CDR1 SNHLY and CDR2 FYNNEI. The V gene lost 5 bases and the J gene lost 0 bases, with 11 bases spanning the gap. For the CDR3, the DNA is TGTGCCAGCAGTCCTCTGAGGGTTAGCAATCAGCCCCAGCATTTT. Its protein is CASSPLRVSNQPQHF. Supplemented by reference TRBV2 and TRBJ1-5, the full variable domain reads EPEVTQTPSHQVTQMGQEVILRCVPISNHLYFYWYRQILGQKVEFLVSFYNNEISEKSEIFDDQFSVERPDGSNFTLKIRSTKLEDSAMYFCASSPLRVSNQPQHFGDGTRLSIL.